This is a list of T cell receptor beta chains from one sample in a study of T cells in tumors and immune-related adverse events. Some clones are missing from TCRdb's copy, which holds only in-frame ones; the method was immunoSEQ multiplex PCR. The sample holds about 11,000 clones, around 90% seen once. The sequencing used lymph node tissue, collected from a patient treated with anti-PD-1 therapy. Every receptor here comes from a female donor with metastatic renal cell carcinoma. CDR3s include the opening cysteine and the closing phenylalanine or tryptophan. A D gene is named only where the DNA matches it firmly. Clone size is stated in some rows and not others, as once, few, many or a class when expanded.

v_call,clone_size,d_call,j_call,cdr3_nt,cdr3_aa
TRBV7-9,NA,NA,TRBJ1-5,TGTGCCAGCAGTCTTATCCCCCGTCGGCAGCCCCAGCATTTT,CASSLIPRRQPQHF
TRBV7-8,NA,NA,TRBJ2-1,TGTGCCAGCAGCTTAGTAGGGGGGGGGTTCTACTATGAGCAGTTCTTC,CASSLVGGGFYYEQFF
TRBV5-4,NA,TRBD1,TRBJ2-3,TGTGCCAGCAGCTTGGTAGGGACAGGGACGCAGTATTTT,CASSLVGTGTQYF
TRBV7-2,NA,NA,TRBJ2-2,TGTGCCAGCAGCCGACCCGCCGCGAACACCGGGGAGCTGTTTTTT,CASSRPAANTGELFF
TRBV7-9,once,TRBD1,TRBJ2-5,TGTGCCAGCAGCGCCCCCACAGGGGGCCAAGAGACCCAGTACTTC,CASSAPTGGQETQYF
TRBV5-1,NA,TRBD1,TRBJ2-3,TGCGCCAGCAGCTTGGTCGGGACAGCCGCTTTTAGCACAGATACGCAGTATTTT,CASSLVGTAAFSTDTQYF
TRBV19,NA,TRBD1,TRBJ2-4,TGTGCCAGTAGTCAGACAGGGGATAAACACATTCAGTACTTC,CASSQTGDKHIQYF
TRBV10-2,NA,NA,TRBJ1-4,TGCGCCAGCAGCGAGGGGGTAACTAATGAAAAACTGTTTTTT,CASSEGVTNEKLFF
TRBV7-9,few,NA,TRBJ2-7,TGTGCCAGCAGCCTCGGAGGGACACCCTACGAGCAGTACTTC,CASSLGGTPYEQYF
TRBV5-1,once,TRBD2,TRBJ2-5,TGCGCCAGCAGCTTGGTTAGCGGGAGTGGGGAGACCCAGTACTTC,CASSLVSGSGETQYF
TRBV19,NA,TRBD1,TRBJ2-7,TGTGCCAGTAGTATATCCAGGGGGCAGGGCTACGAGCAGTACTTC,CASSISRGQGYEQYF
TRBV7-2,NA,NA,TRBJ1-1,TGTGCCAGCAGCGAAGCCTTAATGAACACTGAAGCTTTCTTT,CASSEALMNTEAFF
TRBV4-3,NA,NA,TRBJ1-1,TGCGCCAGCAGCCCAAGCGTTCCCCGGGTGACGAACACTGAAGCTTTCTTT,CASSPSVPRVTNTEAFF
TRBV29-1,NA,NA,TRBJ1-5,TGCAGCGTGATACAGGAGGGCAATCAGCCCCAGCATTTT,CSVIQEGNQPQHF
TRBV10-3,NA,NA,TRBJ1-1,TGTGCCATCAGTGAGAGTACATGGAGTGTAACAAAAGCTTTCTTT,CAISESTWSVTKAFF
TRBV14,NA,NA,TRBJ1-5,TGTGCCAGCAGCCAAGGGCGGGACCAGCCCCAGCATTTT,CASSQGRDQPQHF
TRBV27,NA,NA,TRBJ2-3,TGTGCCAGCAGCCCAATGAGCGGGCCCTTCACAGATACGCAGTATTTT,CASSPMSGPFTDTQYF
TRBV12-2,NA,NA,TRBJ2-7,TGTGCAAGTCGCATAATTAGGGCGGGACAGGGGATCTACGAGCAGTACTTC,CASRIIRAGQGIYEQYF
TRBV7-2,NA,NA,TRBJ2-7,TGTGCCAGCAGCTTAGTTCTGGGACCATACGAGCAGTACTTC,CASSLVLGPYEQYF
TRBV5-1,NA,NA,TRBJ2-5,TGCGCCAGCAGCTTTACTAGTGGTGGGGAGACCCAGTACTTC,CASSFTSGGETQYF
TRBV18,NA,TRBD1,TRBJ1-1,TGTGCCAGCTCCCCTTACAGGGGCTTT,CASSPYRGF
TRBV19,once,NA,TRBJ1-5,TGTGCCAGTAGTATGAGCTCGGAGGCGCAGCCCCAGCATTTT,CASSMSSEAQPQHF
TRBV7-2,few,NA,TRBJ2-7,TGTGCCAGCTCCGGGACCCTTTACGACGAGCAGTACTTC,CASSGTLYDEQYF
TRBV28,NA,NA,TRBJ2-2,TGTGCCAGCAGTCGTGCGGGGAGCAGGAACACCGGGGAGCTGTTTTTT,CASSRAGSRNTGELFF
TRBV6-5,once,NA,TRBJ1-1,TGTGCCAGCAGTTACTCCCGCGGGGGGCGACTGGCTGAAGCTTTCTTT,CASSYSRGGRLAEAFF
TRBV12-5,NA,TRBD2,TRBJ2-5,TGTGCTAGTGGTCCCGGGACTAGCGAATGGAAAGAGACCCAGTACTTC,CASGPGTSEWKETQYF